This section outlines one TCR beta chain sequence together with its context. The data originate from a study of CD8 T cells in Susac syndrome. Random hexamers were used to reverse transcribe the RNA input (about 0.5 to 1 ug). TCRdb used MiXCR to reprocess the immunoSEQ multiplex PCR reads, holding one entry per CDR3 protein. This table holds about 180,000 distinct CDR3 sequences, approximately 95% found once. CDR3 length: 17 amino acids. Germline CDR1 reads MDHEN; CDR2 reads SYDVKM. Trimming at V came to 4 bases and at J to 4 bases, leaving 14 bases not matched to a gene. TEMRA cells were enriched by FACS, while CD8+ and CD4+ T cells were obtained through a negative isolation that was performed magnetically.

This clonotype originated in a human donor with multiple sclerosis. The sequenced material came from CD8+ T cells from PBMCs. The V and J genes are TRBV28 and TRBJ2-7, with 9 bases fitting TRBD1. CDR3 amino acids: CASSSETGGPQSYEQYF. The CDR3 DNA reads as TGTGCCAGCAGTTCAGAGACAGGGGGACCTCAGTCGTACGAGCAGTACTTC.